Reported below is one T cell receptor beta chain. Its antigen is unidentified. Trimming removed 2 bases at V and 8 bases at J, with 6 bases between. Germline loops: CDR1 KGHSH, CDR2 LQKENI. This CDR3 has 12 residues. This entry comes from a study of cytomegalovirus exposure and HLA in healthy donors. Across the study: An analysis done earlier identified about 100 million unique TCR beta sequences from 200 million or so T cells. Broader study findings: A highly shared variant cluster was judged a likely technical artifact. As confirmed in vitro, three CMV-associated chains were specific for CMV antigens.

Primers for the PCR totalled 60 Vbeta and 13 Jbeta. This table comes from immunoSEQ multiplex PCR, and its TCRdb copy is limited to in-frame clones, with some not included. The sample has 75,000 to 95,000 clones, over 55% seen once. Sample: PBMCs. This rearrangement joins TRBV18 to TRBJ1-4; D gene ambiguous. The TCR was taken from a woman aged 45-60 years in good health and CMV-seropositive. Here the CDR3 DNA reads TGTGCCAGCTCACCAAGTAGCGAAAAACTGTTTTTT. Translated, it gives CASSPSSEKLFF.